This T cell receptor beta chain derives from a study of T cell responses to AZD1222 COVID-19 vaccine. Study results and limitations: White British ancestry dominated among donors, who included more females, and clonal diversity was possibly underestimated.

With regard to this clone: What it binds is not known. Other DNA variants within this sample encode the same CDR3.

V lost 1 base, J lost 4 bases, and 8 bases lay in between. This CDR3 has 13 amino acids. Germline assignment: CDR1 SGHKS and CDR2 YYEKEE (reference sequence). Only in-frame clones appear in the TCRdb table, and some are missing; sequencing was by immunoSEQ multiplex PCR. The sample carries some 140,000 clones, roughly 80% recorded once. The chain is built from TRBV5-5 and TRBJ1-2; D call uncertain. This TCR was sampled from an adult in good health. This specimen consisted of peripheral blood, obtained on day 0 of AZD1222 vaccination. CDR3 nucleotide sequence: TGTGCCAGCAGCTTGACAGACCTCTATGGCTACACCTTC. Protein sequence: CASSLTDLYGYTF.